There are a few counts of the clone carrying this TCR beta chain. This CDR3 comprises 13 residues. V shed 6 bases, J shed 2 bases, and the junction held 4 bases outside the gene matches. Germline loops: CDR1 SQVTM, CDR2 ANQGSEA. Sequencing used cDNA as its template, made by extracting RNA and reverse transcribing it. Clones were read by immunoSEQ multiplex PCR, and TCRdb kept only the in-frame ones, dropping some. The sample carries approximately 100,000 clones, roughly 42% recorded once. This entry is derived from a study of CD8+ T cells in alopecia areata. Sequencing input: CD4+ T cells sorted from blood. The clonotype comes from a human donor with alopecia areata. The chain combines TRBV29-1 with TRBJ1-2; 9 bases are shared with TRBD1. CDR3 sequence reads: CSVGGQGNYGYTF. For the CDR3, the DNA is TGCAGCGTGGGTGGACAGGGGAACTATGGCTACACCTTC.